Shown below are 15 T cell receptor beta chains from a single sample sequenced in a study of T cells in localized non-small cell lung cancer. Measured with immunoSEQ multiplex PCR; TCRdb has only the in-frame clones, and not every one. The table shows 15,000 to 20,000 clones, with 82% occurring only once. The sample consisted of peripheral blood, taken before any cancer treatment. These TCRs come from a male donor at least 60 years old with stage I lung adenocarcinoma.

This chain joins TRBV10-1 and TRBJ2-7; D is ambiguous. Germline V gene lookup returns CDR1 WNHNN and CDR2 SYGVQD (reference sequence). V lost 2 bases and J lost 0, with 2 bases in between. This CDR3 region has 12 residues. The CDR3 sequence: CASSESSYEQYF. CDR3 nucleotides: TGCGCCAGCAGTGAGAGCTCCTACGAGCAGTACTTC.

This rearrangement joins TRBV10-1 to TRBJ2-7; D uncertain. The V end lost 0 bases, the J end lost 2 bases, and 8 bases lay between the germline ends. Germline-derived CDR1 and CDR2 are WNHNN and SYGVQD (reference sequence). The CDR3 covers 14 residues. In nucleotides, the CDR3 is TGCGCCAGCAGTGAGTCTGGCAAGCCCTACGAGCAGTACTTC. Its translation is CASSESGKPYEQYF.

This chain connects TRBV11-3 to TRBJ2-5, with 10 bases lining up with TRBD1. From germline, CDR1 is SGHNT and CDR2 YENEEA. The CDR3 runs 15 residues. V lost 3 bases, J lost 7 bases, and 8 bases stayed unmatched. CDR3: CASSFDSGTGATQYF. The CDR3 bases are TGTGCCAGCAGCTTCGATTCCGGGACAGGGGCGACCCAGTACTTC.

This sequence joins TRBV7-3 and TRBJ2-1; a possible D gene is TRBD1 (6 bases). CDR1 is SGHTA, CDR2 FQGTGA, per germline. The CDR3 contains 16 residues. The V end lost 2 bases, the J end lost 0 bases, and 11 bases lay between the germline ends. CDR3 loop: CASSLVQDSSYNEQFF. CDR3 nucleotides: TGTGCCAGCAGCTTAGTTCAGGACAGCTCCTACAATGAGCAGTTCTTC.

The gene calls are TRBV30 and TRBJ1-5; perhaps TRBD1 as D (5 bases). Per the germline V gene, CDR1 is GTSNPN and CDR2 is SVGIG (reference sequence). The CDR3 covers 15 residues. V gave up 0 bases and J gave up 6 bases, with 15 bases separating them. CDR3 in DNA: TGTGCCTGGAGTGTACGAGGCAGGGTGGGTCAGCCCCAGCATTTT. This sequence encodes CAWSVRGRVGQPQHF.

CDR3 region: CASSSFRGGETQYF. The CDR3, as DNA: TGTGCCAGCAGCTCATTCAGGGGGGGAGAGACCCAGTACTTC. The gene calls are TRBV5-5 and TRBJ2-5; D may match TRBD1 or TRBD2 (7 bases each). This CDR3 has 14 residues. Germline CDR1 SGHKS, CDR2 YYEKEE (reference sequence). Between the trimmed V and J ends, which lost 3 bases and 4 bases, there was a span of 13 bases.

J is TRBJ1-1 and V is TRBV11-3; TRBD1 might be the D (5 bases). Trimming stripped 3 bases from V and 1 base from J, with 6 bases between. Germline CDR1 is SGHNT and CDR2 is YENEEA. This CDR3 spans 13 amino acids. The CDR3 nucleotides read TGTGCCAGCAGCTTTGGGGGGAACACTGAAGCTTTCTTT. Encoded protein: CASSFGGNTEAFF. Combining the CDR3 with reference TRBV11-3 and TRBJ1-1 gives the whole variable domain EAGVVQSPRYKIIEKKQPVAFWCNPISGHNTLYWYLQNLGQGPELLIRYENEEAVDDSQLPKDRFSAERLKGVDSTLKIQPAELGDSAVYLCASSFGGNTEAFFGQGTRLTVV.

This chain connects TRBV7-3 to TRBJ2-1; 7 nucleotides line up with TRBD2. V shed 4 bases, J shed 2 bases, and the junction held 5 bases outside the gene matches. Germline V lookup: CDR1 SGHTA, CDR2 FQGTGA. This CDR3 has 15 amino acids. CDR3 protein: CASSSSSGPYNEQFF. The CDR3 DNA reads TGTGCCAGCAGCTCTTCTAGCGGACCCTACAATGAGCAGTTCTTC.

V gene TRBV6-6 combines with J gene TRBJ2-7; D not resolved. With 4 bases removed from V and 5 bases from J, the gap between germline ends came to 9 bases. Germline CDR1 and CDR2: MNHNY and SVGAGI (reference sequence). The CDR3 runs to 12 residues. The chain's CDR3 is CASSSQNDEQYF. The CDR3 DNA reads as TGTGCCAGCAGTTCCCAGAACGACGAGCAGTACTTC.

The genes are TRBV7-2 and TRBJ2-3; 7 nucleotides line up with TRBD1. The CDR3 is 14 residues long. The V and J ends lost 3 bases and 2 bases, in that order; junction bases with no gene match: 2. Germline V gene data show CDR1 as SGHTA and CDR2 as FQGNSA. The CDR3 DNA follows: TGTGCCAGCAGCTTGACAGGGCCCACAGATACGCAGTATTTT. This translates into CASSLTGPTDTQYF.

The chain has TRBV7-8 and TRBJ2-7; 8 bases match TRBD1. Germline loops: CDR1 SGHVS, CDR2 FQNEAQ. The V gene end was trimmed by 5 bases and the J gene end by 7 bases; junction bases not matched to a gene: 10. The CDR3 loop spans 14 amino acids. The CDR3 DNA is TGTGCCAGCAGCGTACCCTCAGGGGGCTTTGAGCAGTACTTC. Translation: CASSVPSGGFEQYF.

The V and J genes are TRBV7-2 and TRBJ2-1; 10 positions agree with TRBD1. CDR1 SGHTA and CDR2 FQGNSA come from the germline V gene. This CDR3 is built from 14 residues. Trimming removed 8 bases from V and 8 bases from J; junction bases left unmatched: 9. The CDR3 region is CASSGDRGLYEQFF. The DNA for the CDR3 is TGTGCCAGCTCTGGGGACAGGGGTTTGTATGAGCAGTTCTTC.

J is TRBJ1-2 and V is TRBV6-6, with D perhaps matching TRBD1 (6 bases). This CDR3 is built from 13 residues. CDR1 and CDR2 from the germline V gene are MNHNY and SVGAGI (reference sequence). Trimming stripped 6 bases from V and 6 bases from J, with 14 bases between. CDR3 bases: TGTGCCAGCAGCCAACAGGGACTCGATGGCTACACCTTC. This translates into CASSQQGLDGYTF.

The rearrangement links TRBV4-2 to TRBJ2-1; TRBD2 might be the D (6 bases). Germline CDR1 and CDR2: LGHNA and YNFKEQ. The V gene lost 2 bases and the J gene lost 0 bases, with 11 bases spanning the gap. This CDR3 spans 16 amino acids. This chain's CDR3 is CASSQPRGTSYNEQFF. The CDR3 nucleotides read TGTGCCAGCAGCCAACCCCGCGGGACCTCCTACAATGAGCAGTTCTTC.

This rearrangement joins TRBV6-5 to TRBJ2-3, with 13 bases identical to TRBD2. The V segment lost 6 bases and the J segment 7 bases; nucleotides outside the gene matches: 7. The CDR3 consists of 15 residues. Germline CDR1 is MNHEY and CDR2 is SVGAGI. CDR3 sequence (DNA): TGTGCCAGCAGCCGGACTAGCGGGAGAGGAAATACGCAGTATTTT. Translated: CASSRTSGRGNTQYF.